This is a list of T cell receptor beta chains from one sample in a study of blood T cell repertoires in COVID-19. This table comes from immunoSEQ multiplex PCR, and its TCRdb copy is limited to in-frame clones, with some not included. Of 150,000 to 200,000 clones listed, 80% to 90% are singletons. Material for sequencing was peripheral blood. These TCRs come from a man aged 55-75 years with acute or convalescent COVID-19. CDR3s include the opening cysteine and the closing phenylalanine or tryptophan. Each record gives: V gene, J gene, CDR3 protein.

>TRBV2|TRBJ1-2
CASRETDGNYGYTF
>TRBV7-2|TRBJ1-1
CASSLVVNTEAFF
>TRBV9|TRBJ2-3
CASSVGSSSSTDTQYF
>TRBV6-5|TRBJ2-3
CASRRQGYGTDTQYF
>TRBV9|TRBJ1-2
CASSARQGANYGYTF
>TRBV6-1|TRBJ2-1
CASSVSGPGLAGGGEQFF
>TRBV5-6|TRBJ2-3
CASSRQMASTDTQYF
>TRBV19|TRBJ1-5
CASRSMRGQGSQPQHF
>TRBV14|TRBJ2-7
CASSPLTQTGALLDEQYF
>TRBV6-5|TRBJ2-7
CASSLGVPGVYEQYF
>TRBV6-5|TRBJ2-4
CASSYLQNDKNIQYF
>TRBV28|TRBJ2-7
CASSSRDRGRLEQYF
>TRBV9|TRBJ2-1
CASSRTSGQYNEQFF
>TRBV6-4|TRBJ2-2
CASSDSSDRLFF
>TRBV2|TRBJ2-7
CASSDSTPYEQYF
>TRBV10-3|TRBJ2-5
CAISESNRREGRETQYF
>TRBV5-1|TRBJ2-1
CASSFRDRNEQFF
>TRBV5-5|TRBJ1-6
CASSSGQGARSPLHF
>TRBV2|TRBJ1-1
CARSDLNTEAFF
>TRBV12-3/TRBV12-4|TRBJ1-5
CASSLADLGPQHF
>TRBV7-2|TRBJ2-3
CASSPQAGLVLAQYF
>TRBV15|TRBJ1-1
CATSSPFHTEAFF
>TRBV6-6|TRBJ1-1
CASTTWPNGAFF
>TRBV3-1/TRBV3-2|TRBJ1-1
CASSPLGASEAFF
>TRBV2|TRBJ1-1
CASSGQGWRNTEAFF
>TRBV27|TRBJ2-2
CASSRGRAPTGELFF
>TRBV6-5|TRBJ2-6
CASRPGGTGANVLTF
>TRBV18|TRBJ2-3
CASSRGGSTDTQYF
>TRBV5-4|TRBJ1-4
CASSLAERGQEKLFF
>TRBV7-2|TRBJ2-3
CASSRRGFSGFPDTQYF
>TRBV27|TRBJ2-2
CASGTGTPNTGELFF
>TRBV5-4|TRBJ2-3
CASSRGGLAVADTQYF
>TRBV27|TRBJ2-6
CASMRKPPGGGGANVLTF
>TRBV6-2/TRBV6-3|TRBJ2-7
CASSYAKWRGEISSYEQYF
>TRBV28|TRBJ1-1
CASSGGQGYTEAFF
>TRBV7-2|TRBJ2-3
CASSLLAGGRTDTQYF
>TRBV27|TRBJ2-2
CASSRRDREGSGELFF
>TRBV12-3/TRBV12-4|TRBJ2-3
CASSISGSTQYF
>TRBV2|TRBJ2-7
CASSPTASYEQYF
>TRBV5-1|TRBJ2-7
CASSRGTGGDEQYF